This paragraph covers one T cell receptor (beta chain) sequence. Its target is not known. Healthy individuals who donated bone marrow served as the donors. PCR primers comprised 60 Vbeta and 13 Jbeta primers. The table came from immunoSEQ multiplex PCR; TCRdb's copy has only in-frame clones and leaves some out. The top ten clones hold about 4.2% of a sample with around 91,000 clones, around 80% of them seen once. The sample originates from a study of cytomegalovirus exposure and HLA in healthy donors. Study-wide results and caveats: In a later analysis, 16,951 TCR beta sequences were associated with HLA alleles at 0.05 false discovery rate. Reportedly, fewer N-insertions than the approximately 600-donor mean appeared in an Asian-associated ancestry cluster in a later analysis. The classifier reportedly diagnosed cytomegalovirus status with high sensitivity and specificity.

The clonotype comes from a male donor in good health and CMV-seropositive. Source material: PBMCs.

The CDR3 is CASSLGGPYYEQYF. CDR3 nucleotide sequence: TGTGCCAGCAGCTTGGGGGGCCCTTACTACGAGCAGTACTTC. The V gene is TRBV5-6, the J gene TRBJ2-7, with D tentatively TRBD1 (5 bases). This CDR3 is built from 14 residues. Germline-derived CDR1 and CDR2 are SGHDT and YYEEEE. V was trimmed by 0 bases and J by 3 bases, leaving 10 bases between them.